The rows below give T cell receptor beta chains drawn from one sample of a study of OX40 agonist ivuxolimab in advanced cancers. Assay: immunoSEQ multiplex PCR; the TCRdb copy retains only in-frame clones and omits some. This sample yields about 73,000 clones, of which 85% to 90% are seen a single time; 0.4% to 0.65% belongs to the top ten. The material sequenced was CD4+ or CD8+ T cells sorted from blood, taken in a trial of the OX40 agonist ivuxolimab. The source is an adult with an advanced solid tumor such as melanoma, head and neck, liver or kidney cancer. Both conserved end residues are part of each CDR3. The D gene is left open where the match is weak. The size entry is marked missing in some rows and otherwise reads once, few, many or a size class.

TRBD2	-	TRBJ2-6	TRBV18	CASSPPLAGGPSGANVLTF	TGTGCCAGCTCACCACCCCTAGCGGGAGGGCCCTCTGGGGCCAACGTCCTGACTTTC
-	-	TRBJ1-6	TRBV25-1	CASSGTGSISPLHF	TGTGCCAGCAGTGGAACAGGGTCGATTTCACCCCTCCACTTT
-	few	TRBJ2-5	TRBV9	CASSVADQETQYF	TGTGCCAGCAGCGTAGCCGACCAAGAGACCCAGTACTTC
-	-	TRBJ2-7	TRBV2	CASRPDSYEQYF	TGTGCCAGCAGGCCCGACTCCTACGAGCAGTACTTC
TRBD2	once	TRBJ2-1	TRBV19	CASSPRLAWYNEQFF	TGTGCCAGTAGTCCTAGACTAGCGTGGTACAATGAGCAGTTCTTC
-	-	TRBJ1-3	TRBV4-1	CASSQLLQQGNTIYF	TGCGCCAGCAGCCAACTTCTCCAACAGGGAAACACCATATATTTT
TRBD2	once	TRBJ2-5	TRBV5-1	CASSSGLAGGRETQYF	TGCGCCAGCAGCTCGGGACTAGCGGGAGGTCGAGAGACCCAGTACTTC
-	-	TRBJ1-1	TRBV5-4	CASSLAGRGRGAFF	TGTGCCAGCAGCTTGGCCGGGCGGGGGAGAGGGGCTTTCTTT
-	-	TRBJ1-1	TRBV7-9	CASNRAGINTEAFF	TGTGCCAGCAACCGTGCAGGGATTAACACTGAAGCTTTCTTT
-	-	TRBJ2-1	TRBV30	CAFSEQFF	TGTGCCTTTTCTGAGCAGTTCTTC
TRBD2	-	TRBJ2-1	TRBV5-4	CASSLGLAGGSYNEQFF	TGTGCCAGCAGCTTGGGACTAGCGGGAGGGTCCTACAATGAGCAGTTCTTC
TRBD2	-	TRBJ2-1	TRBV7-9	CASSPGLAPRISSYNEQFF	TGTGCCAGCAGCCCGGGACTAGCGCCACGTATTAGCTCCTACAATGAGCAGTTCTTC
-	-	TRBJ2-7	TRBV30	CAWTLGALRDTYEQYF	TGTGCCTGGACCCTGGGGGCCCTAAGAGATACCTACGAGCAGTACTTC
-	-	TRBJ2-5	TRBV11-1	CASSLARRVETQYF	TGTGCCAGCAGCTTGGCACGGAGGGTGGAGACCCAGTACTTC
-	-	TRBJ2-3	TRBV10-3	CAISELRAAGRDTQYF	TGTGCCATCAGTGAGTTGAGGGCGGCGGGCAGGGATACGCAGTATTTT
-	-	TRBJ1-2	TRBV4-1	CASSLDRFYGYTF	TGCGCCAGCAGCTTAGACAGGTTCTATGGCTACACCTTC
TRBD2	-	TRBJ2-1	TRBV11-2	CASSLTSGDSYNEQFF	TGTGCCAGCAGCCTGACTAGCGGAGACTCCTACAATGAGCAGTTCTTC
-	-	TRBJ2-1	TRBV11-3	CASSNPEDRYNEQFF	TGTGCCAGCAGCAATCCGGAGGATAGGTACAATGAGCAGTTCTTC
-	-	TRBJ2-3	TRBV10-3	CAIGGSTDTQYF	TGTGCCATCGGGGGTTCCACAGATACGCAGTATTTT
-	-	TRBJ2-7	TRBV18	CASSPLQGPYEQYF	TGTGCCAGCTCACCGCTGCAGGGGCCCTACGAGCAGTACTTC
-	-	TRBJ1-5	TRBV28	CASSPIQGNNQPQHF	TGTGCCAGCAGCCCGATACAGGGAAACAATCAGCCCCAGCATTTT
-	once	TRBJ1-2	TRBV5-8	CASVPWGNYGYTF	TGTGCCAGCGTACCTTGGGGCAACTATGGCTACACCTTC
-	-	TRBJ2-7	TRBV5-1	CASSLDATESSYEQYF	TGCGCCAGCAGCTTGGATGCGACGGAGAGCTCCTACGAGCAGTACTTC
TRBD2	-	TRBJ2-7	TRBV6-1	CASIGLAGGEQYF	TGTGCCAGCATTGGACTAGCGGGAGGCGAGCAGTACTTC
-	-	TRBJ2-6	TRBV7-3	CASSLGAGANVLTF	TGTGCCAGCAGCTTAGGTGCAGGGGCCAACGTCCTGACTTTC
-	-	TRBJ1-1	TRBV5-5	CASHARNTEAFF	TGTGCCAGCCATGCAAGGAACACTGAAGCTTTCTTT
TRBD2	-	TRBJ2-7	TRBV30	CAWSVRGRARFEQYF	TGTGCCTGGAGTGTACGCGGGAGGGCCCGGTTCGAGCAGTACTTC
TRBD2	-	TRBJ2-1	TRBV5-5	CASSLVSGMGNEQFF	TGTGCCAGCAGCTTGGTTAGCGGGATGGGCAATGAGCAGTTCTTC
-	-	TRBJ2-1	TRBV10-3	CAISESGNRSYNEQFF	TGTGCCATCAGTGAGTCTGGCAACAGGTCCTACAATGAGCAGTTCTTC
-	-	TRBJ2-1	TRBV28	CASSFDEFNEQFF	TGTGCCAGCAGTTTCGACGAATTCAATGAGCAGTTCTTC
-	-	TRBJ2-7	TRBV19	CASSIIGVEQYF	TGTGCCAGTAGTATCATCGGCGTCGAGCAGTACTTC
TRBD1	-	TRBJ1-5	TRBV19	CASIDTGQGAGQPQHF	TGTGCCAGTATCGATACGGGACAGGGGGCCGGTCAGCCCCAGCATTTT
TRBD1	once	TRBJ1-2	TRBV15	CATSRGQGGINYGYTF	TGTGCCACCAGCAGAGGACAGGGGGGAATTAACTATGGCTACACCTTC
-	once	TRBJ2-5	TRBV11-3	CASSSSGQETQYF	TGTGCCAGCAGCAGTTCGGGCCAAGAGACCCAGTACTTC
-	-	TRBJ2-7	TRBV10-3	CATGGGASSYEQYF	TGTGCCACCGGAGGAGGGGCCAGCTCCTACGAGCAGTACTTC
TRBD1	-	TRBJ2-7	TRBV7-9	CASTRTTGGLVEQYF	TGTGCCAGCACCCGTACCACAGGGGGCTTAGTCGAGCAGTACTTC
-	-	TRBJ2-1	TRBV29-1	CSVFGSSSYNEQFF	TGCAGCGTTTTTGGGTCAAGCTCCTACAATGAGCAGTTCTTC
-	-	TRBJ2-1	TRBV27	CASSSWSPSSYNEQFF	TGTGCCAGCAGTTCCTGGAGTCCGAGCTCCTACAATGAGCAGTTCTTC
-	-	TRBJ2-3	TRBV6-5	CASSYTSRSTDTQYF	TGTGCCAGCAGTTACACTAGCCGGAGCACAGATACGCAGTATTTT
-	-	TRBJ2-3	TRBV5-1	CASSKQGRDTDTQYF	TGCGCCAGCAGCAAGCAGGGAAGAGACACAGATACGCAGTATTTT
-	-	TRBJ2-1	TRBV13	CASSSWGGIYNEQFF	TGTGCCAGCAGCTCCTGGGGCGGGATATACAATGAGCAGTTCTTC
TRBD1	-	TRBJ2-5	TRBV2	CASSVRTGSGETQYF	TGTGCCAGCAGTGTCCGGACAGGGTCGGGAGAGACCCAGTACTTC
-	-	TRBJ2-7	TRBV30	CAWTKTGYEQYF	TGTGCCTGGACTAAGACTGGCTACGAGCAGTACTTC
-	-	TRBJ2-1	TRBV19	CASSAWSLGYNEQFF	TGTGCCAGTAGTGCCTGGAGTCTTGGGTACAATGAGCAGTTCTTC
TRBD1	-	TRBJ2-4	TRBV5-8	CASSPGQGWKNIQYF	TGTGCCAGCAGCCCCGGACAGGGGTGGAAAAACATTCAGTACTTC
-	-	TRBJ1-1	TRBV18	CASSPNGLDTEAFF	TGTGCCAGCTCCCCAAACGGCCTGGACACTGAAGCTTTCTTT
-	-	TRBJ2-3	TRBV10-1	CASSDGTSGTDTQYF	TGCGCCAGCAGTGATGGGACAAGCGGCACAGATACGCAGTATTTT
-	-	TRBJ1-4	TRBV11-3	CASSSDTLNEKLFF	TGTGCCAGCAGCTCAGACACACTTAATGAAAAACTGTTTTTT
-	once	TRBJ2-1	TRBV11-2	CASSLGRVPLFF	TGTGCCAGCAGCTTAGGCCGCGTCCCCCTTTTCTTC
-	-	TRBJ1-2	TRBV4-1	CASSQPNRERYGYTF	TGCGCCAGCAGCCAACCTAACAGGGAACGCTATGGCTACACCTTC
-	-	TRBJ2-5	TRBV10-3	CAISDLGGETQYF	TGTGCCATCAGTGACCTAGGGGGAGAGACCCAGTACTTC
-	few	TRBJ2-1	TRBV29-1	CSVDLLATVHNEQFF	TGCAGCGTAGACCTTCTAGCGACCGTCCACAATGAGCAGTTCTTC
-	-	TRBJ2-7	TRBV6-1	CASSRTDLRYEQYF	TGTGCCAGCAGTCGGACGGATCTAAGATACGAGCAGTACTTC